This T cell receptor beta chain was captured in a study of blood T cell repertoires in COVID-19. As for the study in general: Acute and convalescent COVID-19 samples came from the United States, Italy and Spain. The analysed material was cDNA or gDNA that came from T cells, B-cell-depleted T cells, or PBMCs.

Trimming removed 10 bases from V and 4 bases from J; junction bases left unmatched: 3. This CDR3 spans 12 amino acids. Per germline, CDR1 LNHDA and CDR2 SQIVND (reference sequence). The sample holds one count of this clone. Original processing methods: Nucleated cell number was recorded as an estimate derived from reference gene primer amplification. Libraries were prepared by immunoSEQ multiplex PCR; TCRdb keeps only in-frame clonotypes and omits some of them. Clone size and the V and J calls come from that table; the DNA yielded D and trimming. There are 240,000 or so clones in the sample; 88% occur only once, and around 0.8% lies in the top ten.

The J gene is TRBJ1-1, the V gene TRBV19, with 10 bases identical to TRBD1. The clonotype originates from a woman in her 30s with acute or convalescent COVID-19. Specimen: peripheral blood. The chain's CDR3 is CAIRTGGTEAFF. CDR3 nucleotides: TGTGCCATACGGACAGGGGGCACTGAAGCTTTCTTT.